The present T cell receptor (beta chain) was sequenced within a study of radiation and T cells in renal cell carcinoma. The study, taken as a whole, reports: No pretreatment tumor biopsies were available for baseline clonotypes. Top tumor clonotypes rose in blood 2 weeks post-radiation, then contracted.

V was trimmed by 6 bases and J by 2 bases, leaving 16 bases between them. The CDR3 totals 15 residues. Germline V gives CDR1 SNHLY, CDR2 FYNNEI. The protocol was immunoSEQ multiplex PCR, while the TCRdb copy is restricted to in-frame clones and leaves out a portion. Counted here are 87,000 or so clones, about 88% occurring once; the ten biggest clones make up under 9.5%. For this clone: Its antigen is not identified.

Time point described: baseline pretreatment blood. The sample's treatment: 15 Gy SBRT to primary tumor, nephrectomy 4 weeks later. The patient's renal cell carcinoma had clear cell pathology. Material: blood, obtained from a patient whose treatment included radiotherapy and nephrectomy. This chain uses TRBV2 with TRBJ1-2, with D perhaps matching TRBD1 (5 bases). This sequence originates from a man aged 45-60 years with renal cell carcinoma. CDR3 region: CASSGMGVGNYGYTF. CDR3 sequence (DNA): TGTGCCAGCAGCGGGATGGGGGTGGGGAACTATGGCTACACCTTC.